These T cell receptor beta chains were read from a single sample in a study of T-cell reconstitution after alpha-beta-depleted transplantation in children. TCRdb passed the PCR reads through MiXCR, listing each CDR3 protein once. The data hold fewer than 750,000 distinct CDR3 sequences, with around 23% observed a single time. The sequences come from PBMCs, mostly from graft donor cells, collected 360 days after TCRalphabeta/CD19-depleted stem cell transplant. Receptors were obtained from a boy younger than two who had a stem cell transplant for acute myeloid leukemia, so the T cells may come from the graft donor. Each CDR3 is given with its conserved first and last residue. D genes are given only for firm matches. Only some rows state a clone size, as once, few, many or a class for expanded clones.

J gene	V gene	clone size	D gene	CDR3 DNA	CDR3 protein
TRBJ2-7	TRBV5-1	few	-	TGCGCCAGCAGCTTGGACGGGTCTATCTACGAGCAGTACTTC	CASSLDGSIYEQYF
TRBJ2-7	TRBV27	few	TRBD1	TGTGCCAGCAGTCCGTACCCGGGACAGGACTACGAGCAGTACTTC	CASSPYPGQDYEQYF
TRBJ1-3	TRBV20-1	many	-	TGCAGTGCTAGGGCCAGAGGAAACACCATATATTTT	CSARARGNTIYF
TRBJ1-1	TRBV20-1	-	-	TGCAGTGCCCCCGGGAGGGCGGGCGCGATGAACACTGAAGCTTTCTTT	CSAPGRAGAMNTEAFF
TRBJ2-7	TRBV19	-	-	TGTGCCAGTATATGGGGCAGGGAATTGGGCTACGAGCAGTACTTC	CASIWGRELGYEQYF
TRBJ1-1	TRBV10-2	few	TRBD1	TGCGCCAGCATCGGGACAGTGAACACTGAAGCTTTCTTT	CASIGTVNTEAFF
TRBJ2-7	TRBV20-1	few	TRBD1	TGCAGTGCTAGAGAAGGACAGGGGGCGCATCACGAGCAGTACTTC	CSAREGQGAHHEQYF
TRBJ2-1	TRBV20-1	-	TRBD2	TGCAGTGCTAGCTTTGGACTAGCGGGGGAGCAGTTCTTC	CSASFGLAGEQFF
TRBJ2-2	TRBV27	-	-	TGTGCCAGCCGTAAGGGGCGGGACCAGGCCGGGGAGCTGTTTTTT	CASRKGRDQAGELFF
TRBJ1-2	TRBV6-1	few	-	TGTGCCAGCAGTCTGATTTCTAACTATGGCTACACCTTC	CASSLISNYGYTF
TRBJ1-2	TRBV12-3/TRBV12-4	-	-	TGTGCCAGCAGCCCGGGCCGGAGCCTCTATGGCTACACCTTC	CASSPGRSLYGYTF
TRBJ2-1	TRBV20-1	-	TRBD2	TGCAGTGCTAGAGACGTGGGACTAGCGGGGCCTTACAATGAGCAGTTCTTC	CSARDVGLAGPYNEQFF
TRBJ1-1	TRBV7-9	many	-	TGTGCCAGCAGCACCCGACAGGACGTAGCTTTCTTT	CASSTRQDVAFF
TRBJ1-1	TRBV6-1	few	TRBD1	TGTGCCAGCAGCTCTGACAGGGGGTACACTGAAGCTTTCTTT	CASSSDRGYTEAFF
TRBJ1-5	TRBV12-3/TRBV12-4	few	TRBD1	TGTGCCAGCAGTTTAGGTGGCGGGACAGTGTCCCAGCATTTT	CASSLGGGTVSQHF
TRBJ2-3	TRBV9	-	TRBD2	TGTGCCAGCAGGGGGGGGGCTAGCGGGGCCCACACAGATACGCAGTATTTT	CASRGGASGAHTDTQYF
TRBJ2-3	TRBV5-6	once	-	TGTGCCAGCAGCTCCAGCTACGGAGTGGCAGATACGCAGTATTTT	CASSSSYGVADTQYF
TRBJ1-2	TRBV20-1	-	-	TGCAGTGCGGCTGGGGGGCCTAACTATGGCTACACCTTC	CSAAGGPNYGYTF
TRBJ2-2	TRBV20-1	-	-	TGCAGTGCTAGTTGGGATGACACCGGGGAGCTGTTTTTT	CSASWDDTGELFF
TRBJ1-1	TRBV14	few	TRBD1	TGTGCCAGCAGCCAATTTAGACAGGGGGCTAACACTGAAGCTTTCTTT	CASSQFRQGANTEAFF
TRBJ2-7	TRBV20-1	-	-	TGCAGTGCTAGAGATGAGAGGCTCAGGGGATTTGTCGAGCAGTACTTC	CSARDERLRGFVEQYF
TRBJ2-1	TRBV7-2	few	-	TGTGCCAGCAGCGAAGTATATGGAAATTACAATGAGCAGTTCTTC	CASSEVYGNYNEQFF
TRBJ2-7	TRBV11-2	-	-	TGTGCCAGCAGCTTAGTCGCGGTTACCTACGAGCAGTACTTC	CASSLVAVTYEQYF
TRBJ2-2	TRBV7-8	-	-	TGTGCCAGCAGCTTAAGAGACAGCCGTGTGCCGGGGGAGCTGTTTTTT	CASSLRDSRVPGELFF
TRBJ2-3	TRBV28	many	-	TGTGCCAGCAGTTTGGGGCGGGGAATAGATACGCAGTATTTT	CASSLGRGIDTQYF
TRBJ2-5	TRBV20-1	-	-	TGCAGTGCTAGGCGGTACCAAGAGACCCAGTACTTC	CSARRYQETQYF
TRBJ2-1	TRBV28	-	-	TGTGCCAGCTCCGGGACAAGTTCCTACAATGAGCAGTTCTTC	CASSGTSSYNEQFF
TRBJ1-2	TRBV15	-	-	TGTGCCACCAGCAGAGGTGCCTCATATGGCTACACCTTC	CATSRGASYGYTF
TRBJ2-2	TRBV2	-	-	TGTGCCTGCTGTACCACAAACTGGCTAACCGGGGAGCTGTTTTTT	CACCTTNWLTGELFF
TRBJ2-5	TRBV20-1	-	-	TGCAGTGCTAGATCGCGGGGGCGCGGGGAGACCCAGTACTTC	CSARSRGRGETQYF
TRBJ2-3	TRBV20-1	-	-	TGCAGAAGGGGTACAGATACGCAGTATTTT	CRRGTDTQYF
TRBJ2-5	TRBV28	many	-	TGTGCCAGCAGTGTCCTCCGCCTCCAGGGTTACCAAGAGACCCAGTACTTC	CASSVLRLQGYQETQYF
TRBJ2-3	TRBV20-1	many	TRBD2	TGCAGTGCTTCCCGGGTAGCGGGGGGAAGTATAGATACGCAGTATTTT	CSASRVAGGSIDTQYF
TRBJ2-3	TRBV7-9	many	TRBD1	TGTGCCAGCAGCTTAGCTTGGGACAGGGGCACAGATACGCAGTATTTT	CASSLAWDRGTDTQYF